The sequence of this TCR beta chain was determined in a study of siplizumab effects on memory and regulatory T cells. Findings of the study overall: Naive T cells looked more diverse than memory cells, and they looked like major contributors to the alloresponse.

Assays examined about 100,000 TCR templates per sample. TCRdb keeps only in-frame clones here, not all; method: immunoSEQ multiplex PCR. The profile covers 95,000 to 110,000 clones, with nearly 95% appearing a single time and 0.62% taken by the ten largest. Points on this clone: Its antigen remains unknown.

The trim removed 7 bases at V and 4 bases at J, leaving 13 bases unmatched. This CDR3 is 17 amino acids long. Germline V gives CDR1 SQVTM, CDR2 ANQGSEA. The clonotype originates from a human donor in good health. Sequencing was carried out using Tregs sorted from blood. This rearrangement joins TRBV29-1 to TRBJ2-5; 15 nucleotides line up with TRBD2. Here the CDR3 DNA reads TGCAGCGCCATGCCGGGACTAGCGGGAGGCGGGGGAGAGACCCAGTACTTC. Translated: CSAMPGLAGGGGETQYF.